This entry describes one TCR beta chain. The antigen remains unidentified. The assay was immunoSEQ multiplex PCR, and TCRdb's table has in-frame clones only and misses some. The sample records about 110,000 clones, 86% being singletons. The germline V gene encodes CDR1 MGHDK and CDR2 SYGVNS. V gave up 4 bases and J gave up 1 base, with 14 bases separating them. CDR3 length equals 15 residues. This record comes from a study of T cell responses to AZD1222 COVID-19 vaccine. Study observations and caveats: Only five or six AZD1222 recipients were seropositive at baseline. The breadth and depth of Spike-specific TCRs increased once two AZD1222 doses had been given.

The sample was peripheral blood, taken on day 0 of AZD1222 vaccination. This sequence originates from an adult in good health. The rearrangement joins TRBV25-1 to TRBJ2-7; D gene uncertain. The CDR3 region is CASSVGQAASYEQYF. CDR3 nucleotide sequence: TGTGCCAGCAGTGTTGGGCAGGCTGCTTCCTACGAGCAGTACTTC.